Each of the 16 T cell receptor beta chains below was sequenced from the same sample in a study of cytomegalovirus exposure and HLA in healthy donors. The PCR had 60 Vbeta and 13 Jbeta primers. Sequencing was performed with immunoSEQ multiplex PCR; in TCRdb, only in-frame clones are kept and a portion is missing. The sample yields around 180,000 clones, 79% seen once. The specimen sequenced was PBMCs. The source is a woman aged 40 to 50 in good health and CMV-seronegative.

This sequence joins TRBV6-5 and TRBJ2-1; TRBD2 aligns across 8 bases. Per the germline V gene, CDR1 is MNHEY and CDR2 is SVGAGI. The CDR3 runs 15 residues. Trimming removed 6 bases from V and 9 bases from J; junction bases left unmatched: 13. Here the CDR3 DNA reads TGTGCCAGCAGCCGGGAAAGCGGGAGTTGGGTTGAGCAGTTCTTC. It encodes CASSRESGSWVEQFF.

The chain uses TRBV7-2 and TRBJ1-2; D gene ambiguous. Deletions cut 5 bases from V and 2 bases from J, with 15 bases between. This CDR3 contains 15 residues. Germline assignment: CDR1 SGHTA and CDR2 FQGNSA. CDR3 protein: CASSLDAGGNYGYTF. CDR3 bases: TGTGCCAGCAGCCTTGATGCAGGTGGCAACTATGGCTACACCTTC.

The sample holds a few counts of this clone. Here the CDR3 reads CASINRGASYEQYF. CDR3 DNA: TGTGCCAGCATCAATCGGGGGGCCTCCTACGAGCAGTACTTC. The chain recombines TRBV2 with TRBJ2-7; possible D gene TRBD2, 7 bases. V lost 7 bases to trimming and J lost 0 bases, with 13 bases between them. Per the germline V gene, CDR1 is SNHLY and CDR2 is FYNNEI. This CDR3 contains 14 residues.

The chain combines TRBV6-1 with TRBJ1-2, with TRBD1 matching 9 bases. This CDR3 has 17 residues. V shed 4 bases, J shed 0 bases, and the junction held 9 bases outside the gene matches. CDR1 and CDR2 from the germline V gene are MNHNS and SASEGT. CDR3 amino acids: CASSGLRRDRANYGYTF. The CDR3 DNA reads as TGTGCCAGCAGTGGGTTGAGGCGGGACAGGGCTAACTATGGCTACACCTTC.

CDR3 DNA sequence: TGTGCCAGCCCCCCGACTAGCGGATACCGAAATGATGAGCAGTTCTTC. Translation gives CASPPTSGYRNDEQFF. The chain uses TRBV28 and TRBJ2-1; TRBD2 matches at 9 bases. The trim removed 8 bases at V and 8 bases at J, leaving 16 bases unmatched. CDR1 and CDR2 from the germline V gene are MDHEN and SYDVKM. CDR3 size: 16 residues.

The chain combines TRBV19 with TRBJ2-7; possibly TRBD2 for D (6 bases). The CDR3 sequence is 14 residues long. With 4 bases removed from V and 2 bases from J, the gap between germline ends came to 12 bases. Germline V gene lookup returns CDR1 LNHDA and CDR2 SQIVND (reference sequence). The CDR3 is CASSNGTSPYEQYF. As DNA, the CDR3 is TGTGCCAGTAGTAACGGGACTTCCCCCTACGAGCAGTACTTC.

This chain connects TRBV25-1 to TRBJ2-7; 9 nucleotides agree with TRBD1. This CDR3 is 15 amino acids long. Germline V gene data show CDR1 as MGHDK and CDR2 as SYGVNS. Unmatched junction bases numbered 7, after V lost 5 bases and J lost 2 bases. This chain's CDR3 is CASSLQGARAYEQYF. The CDR3 DNA is TGTGCCAGCAGTTTACAGGGGGCGCGGGCCTACGAGCAGTACTTC.

About this clone: Different DNA sequences within this sample yield the same CDR3. The gene calls are TRBV19 and TRBJ2-7; D gene ambiguous. Germline V gene data show CDR1 as LNHDA and CDR2 as SQIVND (reference sequence). The CDR3 is made up of 12 amino acids. The V end lost 2 bases, the J end lost 3 bases, and 5 bases lay between the germline ends. In DNA, the CDR3 is TGTGCCAGTAGTATAAACGGCTACGAGCAGTACTTC. This encodes CASSINGYEQYF. Variable domain in full (rest from reference TRBV19 and TRBJ2-7): DGGITQSPKYLFRKEGQNVTLSCEQNLNHDAMYWYRQDPGQGLRLIYYSQIVNDFQKGDIAEGYSVSREKKESFPLTVTSAQKNPTAFYLCASSINGYEQYFGPGTRLTVT.

This clone occurred once. The rearrangement links TRBV27 to TRBJ1-1; no firm D call. The CDR3 is 14 residues long. The V end lost 3 bases, the J end lost 5 bases, and 13 bases lay between the germline ends. Germline CDR1 reads MNHEY; CDR2 reads SMNVEV (reference sequence). CDR3 residues: CASSFLWGGTEAFF. In nucleotides, the CDR3 is TGTGCCAGCAGTTTTCTATGGGGAGGTACTGAAGCTTTCTTT.

This sequence joins TRBV7-8 and TRBJ1-1; maybe TRBD1 (5 bases). From germline, CDR1 is SGHVS and CDR2 FQNEAQ. This CDR3 region has 14 residues. Deletions cut 3 bases from V and 0 bases from J, with 8 bases between. The CDR3 here is CASSFRQLNTEAFF. The CDR3 DNA sequence: TGTGCCAGCAGCTTCAGACAGTTGAACACTGAAGCTTTCTTT.

This sequence joins TRBV7-2 and TRBJ1-2; 9 bases agree with TRBD1. Germline CDR1 is SGHTA and CDR2 is FQGNSA. This CDR3 has 13 amino acids. Trimming took 3 bases from V and 10 from J; bases not matched to a gene: 6. In DNA, the CDR3 is TGTGCCAGCAGCTTCCCGGGACAGGGCGCCTACACCTTC. This encodes CASSFPGQGAYTF.

CDR3 bases: TGTGCCAGCAGCCCAACAGGCGCCGGGGAGCTGTTTTTT. Amino acids: CASSPTGAGELFF. The chain uses TRBV7-3 and TRBJ2-2; TRBD1 might be the D (5 bases). Trimming stripped 5 bases from V and 6 bases from J, with 10 bases between. CDR1 is SGHTA and CDR2 is FQGTGA in the germline V gene. The CDR3 consists of 13 residues.

This clone was seen a few times. CDR3: CASSYSTEAFF. DNA for the CDR3: TGTGCCAGCAGCTACAGCACTGAAGCTTTCTTT. The V gene is TRBV5-6, the J gene TRBJ1-1, with D unresolved. This CDR3 is built from 11 residues. The V end lost 3 bases, the J end lost 4 bases, and 4 bases lay between the germline ends. From germline, CDR1 is SGHDT and CDR2 YYEEEE.

The chain carries TRBV5-1 and TRBJ1-1; maybe TRBD1 (5 bases). The CDR3 is 13 residues long. The ends were cut back, 1 base at V and 5 bases at J, with 9 bases in the middle. Germline V gene lookup returns CDR1 SGHRS and CDR2 YFSETQ. As DNA, the CDR3 is TGCGCCAGCAGCTTGCAGGGTTGGACTGAAGCTTTCTTT. Amino acids: CASSLQGWTEAFF.

J is TRBJ1-5 and V is TRBV29-1; D not certain. CDR1 is SQVTM, CDR2 ANQGSEA, per germline. With 5 bases removed from V and 2 bases from J, the gap between germline ends came to 7 bases. The CDR3 runs 12 residues. The CDR3 reads CSVSVGNQPQHF. The CDR3, as DNA: TGCAGCGTTTCAGTGGGCAATCAGCCCCAGCATTTT. Combining the CDR3 with reference TRBV29-1 and TRBJ1-5 gives the whole variable domain SAVISQKPSRDICQRGTSLTIQCQVDSQVTMMFWYRQQPGQSLTLIATANQGSEATYESGFVIDKFPISRPNLTFSTLTVSNMSPEDSSIYLCSVSVGNQPQHFGDGTRLSIL.

The rearrangement joins TRBV19 to TRBJ2-3; weak D call: TRBD1 (6 bases). Germline V gene data show CDR1 as LNHDA and CDR2 as SQIVND (reference sequence). The germline V and J ends were trimmed by 3 bases and 6 bases, with 10 bases remaining between them. CDR3 length equals 13 residues. CDR3: CASSMAGVDTQYF. In nucleotides, the CDR3 is TGTGCCAGTAGTATGGCAGGGGTTGATACGCAGTATTTT. The whole variable domain, remainder taken from reference TRBV19 and TRBJ2-3, is DGGITQSPKYLFRKEGQNVTLSCEQNLNHDAMYWYRQDPGQGLRLIYYSQIVNDFQKGDIAEGYSVSREKKESFPLTVTSAQKNPTAFYLCASSMAGVDTQYFGPGTRLTVL.